The text below deals with one T cell receptor beta chain. Antigen unknown. These data come from a study of CXCR3-negative and CXCR3-positive naive CD8 T cells. Notes on the study in general: Naive subsets did not differ in surface CD5, and the authors estimated TCR strength using properties of the TRB CDR3. Naive cells with CXCR3 showed TRB CDR3s that were more hydrophobic than those in CXCR3-negative naive cells. In both naive subsets diversity was comparably high, whereas memory CD8+ cells showed much lower diversity.

Via 5' RACE with UMI labels, TRB cDNA libraries were prepared. For each CDR3 protein, TCRdb gives one entry from its re-call of the 5' RACE reads, without DNA. The sample totals under 75,000 distinct CDR3 sequences; its top ten clones hold roughly 0.73%. At hundreds of thousands of cells each, triplicate sorts were carried out for each CD8+ T cell subset. CD45RO-CCR7+CD27+CD95- was the phenotype of naive CD8+ T cells. This CDR3 has 14 residues. Germline V gene data show CDR1 as LGHNA and CDR2 as YSLEER. The chain combines TRBV4-3 with TRBJ1-1. The specimen was naive CXCR3+ CD8+ T cells from blood. The subset here: CD45RO-CCR7+CD27+CD95- naive CD8+ T cells expressing CXCR3 (TNR3+). This sequence was found in a human donor in good health. Some clones in this sample may be carry-over from other donors' samples. This CDR3 reads CASSQDKGWAEAFF.